These 5 T cell receptor beta chains share one sample of origin, sequenced in a study of CD8+ T cells in alopecia areata. The sample's treatment: oral pan-JAK inhibitor, 5-10 mg twice daily. Sequencing templates came from extracted RNA that was reverse transcribed into cDNA. TCRdb keeps only in-frame clones here, not all; method: immunoSEQ multiplex PCR. Among 120,000 or so clones, roughly 63% were seen once, and the ten largest hold approximately 29%. The sequences come from CD8+ T cells sorted from blood, collected at week 4, from a patient treated with tofacitinib. The receptors derive from a human donor with alopecia areata.

The chain joins TRBV29-1 to TRBJ2-2, with D perhaps given as TRBD1 or TRBD2 (5 bases each). CDR1 is SQVTM, CDR2 ANQGSEA, per germline. This CDR3 contains 13 residues. Between the trimmed V and J ends, which lost 6 bases and 4 bases, there was a span of 12 bases. The CDR3 reads CSVGRTITGELFF. CDR3 DNA sequence: TGCAGCGTGGGACGGACCATCACCGGGGAGCTGTTTTTT.

The CDR3 spells CASSLYYNEQFF. DNA for the CDR3: TGCGCCAGCAGCCTATACTACAATGAGCAGTTCTTC. The chain links TRBV5-1 to TRBJ2-1; D ambiguous. The CDR3 is made up of 12 amino acids. V was pared by 4 bases and J by 3 bases, with 5 bases between. Germline assignment: CDR1 SGHRS and CDR2 YFSETQ.

In this sample, this clone turned up a few times. V is TRBV27 and J is TRBJ1-5, with 11 bases identical to TRBD1. The germline V gene has CDR1 MNHEY and CDR2 SMNVEV (reference sequence). After removal of 8 bases from V and 6 bases from J, the junction contained 6 bases not matched to a gene. CDR3 size: 14 residues. CDR3 residues: CASAGQGAGQPQHF. The CDR3 region has the DNA TGTGCCAGCGCCGGACAGGGGGCCGGTCAGCCCCAGCATTTT.

Comments on this clone: Mismatch with germline at one junction end may stem from a read error. The V gene is TRBV6-6, the J gene TRBJ2-7; a weak D match, TRBD1 (5 bases). The CDR3 contains 13 residues. Looked up from germline, CDR1 is MNHNY and CDR2 is SVGAGI (reference sequence). CDR3 sequence (DNA): TGTGCCGGCAGGGTTGGTCTTTCCTACGAGCAGTACTTC. Translating it yields CAGRVGLSYEQYF.

The rearrangement links TRBV4-2 to TRBJ2-7; D may match TRBD1 or TRBD2 (5 bases each). CDR1 and CDR2 from the germline V gene are LGHNA and YNFKEQ. Trimming left V 4 bases short and J 2 bases short, with 18 bases between. This CDR3 has 16 amino acids. CDR3 sequence (DNA): TGTGCCAGCAGCCCCACTCCGGGACCTGCGACCTACGAGCAGTACTTC. Translating it yields CASSPTPGPATYEQYF.